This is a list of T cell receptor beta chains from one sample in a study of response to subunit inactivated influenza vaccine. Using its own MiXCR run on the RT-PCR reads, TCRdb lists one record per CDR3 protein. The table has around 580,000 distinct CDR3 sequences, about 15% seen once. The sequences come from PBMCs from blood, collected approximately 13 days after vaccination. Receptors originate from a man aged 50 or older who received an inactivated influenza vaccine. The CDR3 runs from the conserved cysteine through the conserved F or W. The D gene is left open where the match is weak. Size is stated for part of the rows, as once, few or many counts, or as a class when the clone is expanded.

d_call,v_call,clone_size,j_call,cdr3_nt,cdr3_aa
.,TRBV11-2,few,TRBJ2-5,TGTGCCAGCAGCTCCTACTGGGGGGTAGTGGAGACCCAGTACTTC,CASSSYWGVVETQYF
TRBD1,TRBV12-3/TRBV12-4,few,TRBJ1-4,TGTGCCAGCAGGACAGGGGTTAATGAAAAACTGTTTTTT,CASRTGVNEKLFF
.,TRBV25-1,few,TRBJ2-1,TGTGCCAGCAGTGAATCAGGAAACAATGAGCAGTTCTTC,CASSESGNNEQFF
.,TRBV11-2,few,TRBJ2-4,TGTGCCAGCAGCTTAGGGGTAGTGAACATTCAGTACTTC,CASSLGVVNIQYF
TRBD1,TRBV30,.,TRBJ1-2,TGTGCCTGGACTGGGGGACAGGGTTACTATGGCTACACCTTC,CAWTGGQGYYGYTF
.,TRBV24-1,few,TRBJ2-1,TGTGCCACCAGTGATTTAACTAGTAACCATGAGCAGTTCTTC,CATSDLTSNHEQFF
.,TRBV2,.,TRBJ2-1,TGTGCCAGCAATGGCCCCGGCGGGATAAACAATGAGCAGTTCTTC,CASNGPGGINNEQFF
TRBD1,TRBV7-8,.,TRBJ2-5,TGTGCCAGCAGCTTAGGGGGGACAGGCTTCGAGACCCAGTACTTC,CASSLGGTGFETQYF
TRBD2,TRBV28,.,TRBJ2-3,TGTGCCAGCAGTTTTCAGTCTCCCTCTAGCGGGGGAAGAAATCCCACAGATACGCAGTATTTT,CASSFQSPSSGGRNPTDTQYF
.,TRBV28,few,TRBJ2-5,TGTGCCAGCAGTTTTTTAGGGGTTAGGGAGACCCAGTACTTC,CASSFLGVRETQYF
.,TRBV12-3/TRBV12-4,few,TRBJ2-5,TGTGCCAGCAGTTCGGGGACACGTTTCCAAGAGACCCAGTACTTC,CASSSGTRFQETQYF
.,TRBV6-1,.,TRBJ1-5,TGTGCCAGCAGTGGAGGACAGAGCAGCAATCAGCCCCAGCATTTT,CASSGGQSSNQPQHF
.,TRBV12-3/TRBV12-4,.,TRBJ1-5,TGTGCCAGCAGAAAGGGACTGGGGCGAGATCAGCCCCAGCATTTT,CASRKGLGRDQPQHF
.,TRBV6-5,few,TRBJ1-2,TGTGCCAGCCGAAATAGTAACTATGGCTACACCTTC,CASRNSNYGYTF
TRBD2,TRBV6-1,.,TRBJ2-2,TGTGCCAGCAGGACACTAGCGGGAGGAAACACCGGGGAGCTGTTTTTT,CASRTLAGGNTGELFF
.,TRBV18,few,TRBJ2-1,TGTGCCAGCTCACCACCGGCGGGAAAGCGTTACAATGAGCAGTTCTTC,CASSPPAGKRYNEQFF
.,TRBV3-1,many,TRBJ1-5,TGTGCCAGCAGCCAAGGAGGGGGGAGTCAGCCCCAGCATTTT,CASSQGGGSQPQHF
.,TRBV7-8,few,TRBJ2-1,TGTGCCAGCAGCTTACCTTCCGGACTGACATTCTTC,CASSLPSGLTFF
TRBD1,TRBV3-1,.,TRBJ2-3,TGTGCCAGCAGGCGAACCGGGACAGGTTATAGCACAGATACGCAGTATTTT,CASRRTGTGYSTDTQYF
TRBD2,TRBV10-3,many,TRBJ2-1,TGTGCCATCAGGCCCGGGACTAGCGGGGGGAAATCCTACAATGAGCAGTTCTTC,CAIRPGTSGGKSYNEQFF
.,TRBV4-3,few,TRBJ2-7,TGCGCCAGCAGCCAAGATCGGGTTTACGAGCAGTACTTC,CASSQDRVYEQYF
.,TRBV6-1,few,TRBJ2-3,TGTGCCAGCAGCCCAGGGATGGGCACAGATACGCAGTATTTT,CASSPGMGTDTQYF
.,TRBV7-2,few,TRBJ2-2,TGTGCCAGCAGCCTAATGTCTCTAATAGCGAACACCGGGGAGCTGTTTTTT,CASSLMSLIANTGELFF
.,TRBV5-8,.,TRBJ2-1,TGTGCCAGCATCGACTGGGGAACTCACAATGAGCAGTTCTTC,CASIDWGTHNEQFF
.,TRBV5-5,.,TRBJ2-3,TGTGCCAGCAGCCCCCTCGGGCGGCGAAGCACAGATACGCAGTATTTT,CASSPLGRRSTDTQYF
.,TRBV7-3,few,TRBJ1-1,TGTGCCAGCAGCCGTACGGGGAACCGAGAAGCTTTCTTT,CASSRTGNREAFF
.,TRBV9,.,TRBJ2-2,TGTGCCAGCAGCGCCAAGAAAAACCACAACACCGGGGAGCTGTTTTTT,CASSAKKNHNTGELFF
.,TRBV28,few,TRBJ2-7,TGTGCCAGCAGTGTTAACAGGGTATCCGAGCAGTACTTC,CASSVNRVSEQYF
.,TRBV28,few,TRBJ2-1,TGTGCCAGCACAAAAACCGCTTCTAGCTCCTACAATGAGCAGTTCTTC,CASTKTASSSYNEQFF
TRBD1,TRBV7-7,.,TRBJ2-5,TGTGCTAGCAGCCAGGGACAGGACAACCAAGAGACCCAGTACTTC,CASSQGQDNQETQYF
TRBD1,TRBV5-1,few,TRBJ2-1,TGCGCCAGCAGCTACGGGACAGGGGACAATGAGCAGTTCTTC,CASSYGTGDNEQFF
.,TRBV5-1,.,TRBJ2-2,TGCGCCAGCGGAAGGACAGTAACCACCGGGGAGCTGTTTTTT,CASGRTVTTGELFF
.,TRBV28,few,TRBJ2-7,TGTGCCAGCAGTTTTGAGGCTGCAACCTACGAGCAGTACTTC,CASSFEAATYEQYF
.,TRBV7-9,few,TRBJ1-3,TGTGCCAGCAGCTCGCTTACCGTCTCTGGAAACACCATATATTTT,CASSSLTVSGNTIYF
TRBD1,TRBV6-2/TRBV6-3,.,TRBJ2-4,TGTGCCAGCAGGGCAATAGACAGGGTAGCCAAAAACATTCAGTACTTC,CASRAIDRVAKNIQYF
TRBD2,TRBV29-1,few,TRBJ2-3,TGCAGCGTCCCTAGCGGGGGGTCGACAGATACGCAGTATTTT,CSVPSGGSTDTQYF
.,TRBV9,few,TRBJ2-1,TGTGCCAGCAGCTTAGGGACCGGGACAAAGAGCGGGCGTACCTACAATGAGCAGTTCTTC,CASSLGTGTKSGRTYNEQFF
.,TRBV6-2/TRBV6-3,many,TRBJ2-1,TGTGCCAGCAGTTACGGGGCGTCTAGGTCCTACAATGAGCAGTTCTTC,CASSYGASRSYNEQFF
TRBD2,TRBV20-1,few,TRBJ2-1,TGCAGTGCTCACCTAGCGGGGGGGCAATACAATGAGCAGTTCTTC,CSAHLAGGQYNEQFF
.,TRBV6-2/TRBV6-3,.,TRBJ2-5,TGTGCCAGCAAAGCGCTCCAAGAGACCCAGTACTTC,CASKALQETQYF
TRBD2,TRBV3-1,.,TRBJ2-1,TGTGCCAGCAGCCCAAAAGAAGGACTAGCCTCCTACAATGAGCAGTTCTTC,CASSPKEGLASYNEQFF
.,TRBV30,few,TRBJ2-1,TGTGCCTGGAGTGTGAATCGGGACAATGAGCAGTTCTTC,CAWSVNRDNEQFF
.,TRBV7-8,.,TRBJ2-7,TGTGCCAGCAGGTCTACTTTCGGGCAGTACTTC,CASRSTFGQYF
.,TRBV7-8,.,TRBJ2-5,TGTGCCAGCAGCTTAGTGCCTACTACGGGGGAGACCCAGTACTTC,CASSLVPTTGETQYF
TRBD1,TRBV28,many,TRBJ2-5,TGTGCCAGCAGTCCTACCGGGACAGGGATACAAGAGACCCAGTACTTC,CASSPTGTGIQETQYF
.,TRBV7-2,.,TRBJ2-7,TGTGCCAGCAGCCCCCAGTGGACCTCCTACGAGCAGTACTTC,CASSPQWTSYEQYF
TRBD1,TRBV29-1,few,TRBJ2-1,TGCAGCGTTGAGAGAGAGCAGGGGGCCTACAATGAGCAGTTCTTC,CSVEREQGAYNEQFF